These 21 T cell receptor beta chains were all obtained from the same sample, sequenced in a study of blood T cell repertoires in COVID-19. Clones were sequenced by immunoSEQ multiplex PCR, and TCRdb holds only the in-frame ones, with some missing. The sample lists a few hundred thousand clones; 81% were seen once. What was sequenced was peripheral blood. The source is a human donor with acute or convalescent COVID-19. The donor label of this sample is uncertain.

The chain carries TRBV6-5 and TRBJ2-7; D might be TRBD1 (6 bases). V was pared by 6 bases and J by 2 bases, with 11 bases between. Germline assignment: CDR1 MNHEY and CDR2 SVGAGI. The CDR3 totals 13 residues. DNA for the CDR3: TGTGCCAGCAGAGACTACAGGGCCTACGAGCAGTACTTC. Translation gives CASRDYRAYEQYF.

The chain has TRBV5-5 and TRBJ2-1, with TRBD2 identical over 11 bases. Germline V gene data show CDR1 as SGHKS and CDR2 as YYEKEE (reference sequence). With 4 bases clipped from V and 6 bases from J, the junction kept 6 bases outside the gene matches. The CDR3 contains 15 residues. CDR3 loop: CASSPSSGRFNEQFF. CDR3 sequence (DNA): TGTGCCAGCAGCCCGTCTAGCGGGAGGTTCAATGAGCAGTTCTTC.

V is TRBV15 and J is TRBJ2-1, with unresolved D. Germline lookup yields CDR1 LNHNV and CDR2 YYDKDF (reference sequence). V lost 1 base to trimming and J lost 8 bases, with 12 bases between them. The CDR3 runs 14 residues. CDR3 in DNA: TGTGCCACCAGCAGAGTTATCAGTAGCCATGAGCAGTTCTTC. This sequence encodes CATSRVISSHEQFF. The full variable domain, with the rest looked up from reference TRBV15 and TRBJ2-1, is DAMVIQNPRYQVTQFGKPVTLSCSQTLNHNVMYWYQQKSSQAPKLLFHYYDKDFNNEADTPDNFQSRRPNTSFCFLDIRSPGLGDTAMYLCATSRVISSHEQFFGPGTRLTVL.

V usage is TRBV28 and J usage is TRBJ1-2; D is unclear. The ends were cut back, 3 bases at V and 5 bases at J, with 7 bases in the middle. This CDR3 has 12 amino acids. Per the germline V gene, CDR1 is MDHEN and CDR2 is SYDVKM. CDR3 amino acids: CASSFLTYGYTF. The CDR3 DNA reads TGTGCCAGCAGTTTTCTGACTTATGGCTACACCTTC.

This rearrangement joins TRBV2 to TRBJ1-1, with D uncertain. Between the trimmed V and J ends, which lost 2 bases and 0 bases, there was a span of 7 bases. Germline loops: CDR1 SNHLY, CDR2 FYNNEI. The CDR3 extends over 14 amino acids. The CDR3 DNA is TGTGCCAGCAGTGAATACCAGTTGAACACTGAAGCTTTCTTT. Encoded protein: CASSEYQLNTEAFF.

The chain joins TRBV28 to TRBJ1-5; 7 positions match TRBD1. V was clipped by 5 bases and J by 5 bases; unmatched bases: 9. The CDR3 length is 15 residues. The germline gives CDR1 MDHEN, CDR2 SYDVKM. The CDR3, as DNA: TGTGCCAGCAGTCAAGGACAGGATGGGCATCAGCCCCAGCATTTT. Amino acid sequence: CASSQGQDGHQPQHF.

The chain joins TRBV7-9 to TRBJ1-2; TRBD1 aligns across 7 bases. The germline gives CDR1 SEHNR, CDR2 FQNEAQ (reference sequence). The CDR3 is 15 amino acids. V gave up 0 bases and J gave up 4 bases; unmatched junction bases: 5. DNA of the CDR3: TGTGCCAGCAGCTTAGCGGGACAGTTAAGCTATGGCTACACCTTC. Its protein product is CASSLAGQLSYGYTF.

The chain joins TRBV19 to TRBJ2-5; tentative D call: TRBD2 (7 bases). CDR1 and CDR2 from the germline V gene are LNHDA and SQIVND (reference sequence). This CDR3 spans 13 amino acids. V was clipped by 6 bases and J by 6 bases, with 14 bases between them. The DNA of the CDR3 is TGTGCCAGTAGAGGGGGGGAATTTAAGACCCAGTACTTC. As protein: CASRGGEFKTQYF.

Only a few counts were recorded for this clone. J is TRBJ2-1 and V is TRBV5-6; the match to TRBD2 covers 7 bases. This CDR3 is built from 17 residues. The J segment lost 5 bases and the V segment lost 0 bases, leaving 11 bases of the junction unmatched. CDR1 and CDR2 (germline): SGHDT, YYEEEE. The CDR3: CASSLVLSGLRDNEQFF. The DNA of the CDR3 is TGTGCCAGCAGCTTGGTTCTTAGCGGGCTACGAGACAATGAGCAGTTCTTC. The complete variable domain, with remaining parts taken from reference TRBV5-6 and TRBJ2-1, reads DAGVTQSPTHLIKTRGQQVTLRCSPKSGHDTVSWYQQALGQGPQFIFQYYEEEERQRGNFPDRFSGHQFPNYSSELNVNALLLGDSALYLCASSLVLSGLRDNEQFFGPGTRLTVL.

The chain carries TRBV19 and TRBJ1-5, with D perhaps TRBD1 (5 bases). CDR3 length: 13 residues. CDR1 is LNHDA and CDR2 is SQIVND in the germline V gene (reference sequence). The V end lost 7 bases, the J end lost 5 bases, and 12 bases lay between the germline ends. DNA for the CDR3: TGTGCCAGTAACGAACAGGAATATCAGCCCCAGCATTTT. Amino acids: CASNEQEYQPQHF.

A remark on this clone: Other DNA sequences within the sample encode an identical CDR3. This chain uses TRBV27 with TRBJ2-1; no definite D call. There are 13 residues in the CDR3. V lost 6 bases and J lost 4, with 10 bases in between. Germline assignment: CDR1 MNHEY and CDR2 SMNVEV (reference sequence). CDR3 loop: CASSPTGYNEQFF. In nucleotides, the CDR3 is TGTGCCAGCAGCCCGACTGGGTACAATGAGCAGTTCTTC.

The count of this clone is one. This chain links TRBV7-6 with TRBJ1-4, with D tentatively TRBD1 (6 bases). Trimming took off 5 bases at V and 8 bases at J, with 18 bases between the two ends. Germline assignment: CDR1 SGHVS and CDR2 FNYEAQ. The CDR3 is made up of 15 amino acids. CDR3 residues: CASSGTGISREKLFF. In nucleotides, the CDR3 is TGTGCCAGCAGCGGAACAGGGATTTCGCGGGAAAAACTGTTTTTT.

The gene calls are TRBV5-1 and TRBJ2-7, with a tentative D call TRBD1 (6 bases). V was shortened by 4 bases and J by 3 bases, with 11 bases between the two germline ends. The CDR3 consists of 13 residues. Germline V gene lookup returns CDR1 SGHRS and CDR2 YFSETQ. The CDR3: CASSAGQFYEQYF. DNA of the CDR3: TGCGCCAGCAGCGCCGGACAGTTCTACGAGCAGTACTTC.

The rearrangement joins TRBV5-1 to TRBJ1-3; 7 bases are a match to TRBD1. V was pared by 5 bases and J by 7 bases, with 6 bases of the junction left unmatched. The CDR3 loop spans 13 amino acids. In germline, CDR1 is SGHRS, CDR2 YFSETQ. The CDR3 loop reads CASSQGVGNTIYF. The CDR3 nucleotides read TGCGCCAGCAGTCAGGGGGTCGGCAACACCATATATTTT.

This clone appeared once. The chain employs TRBV28 and TRBJ2-1, with 12 positions matching TRBD2. CDR1 and CDR2 from the germline V gene are MDHEN and SYDVKM. CDR3 length: 15 amino acids. J gave up 4 bases and V 7 bases, and 5 bases lay outside the gene matches. The DNA of the CDR3 is TGTGCCAGCAAACTTCTAGCGGGGGGGTACAATGAGCAGTTCTTC. Translation gives CASKLLAGGYNEQFF.

The chain uses TRBV18 and TRBJ2-2; TRBD2 matches 10 bases. Germline V gene lookup returns CDR1 KGHSH and CDR2 LQKENI. After removal of 7 bases from V and 4 bases from J, the junction contained 9 bases not matched to a gene. The CDR3 consists of 16 residues. The CDR3 spells CASFPLAGAFTGELFF. The CDR3 DNA sequence: TGTGCCAGCTTCCCGCTAGCGGGGGCTTTCACCGGGGAGCTGTTTTTT.

The chain couples TRBV9 to TRBJ2-3; possibly TRBD1 for D (7 bases). V dropped 4 bases and J dropped 4 bases, with 19 bases sitting between them. The CDR3 contains 16 residues. Germline V gene lookup returns CDR1 SGDLS and CDR2 YYNGEE. DNA of the CDR3: TGTGCCAGCAGCCCAGGGGCAGGGGGAGGAGCAGATACGCAGTATTTT. Its protein is CASSPGAGGGADTQYF. The complete variable domain, with remaining parts taken from reference TRBV9 and TRBJ2-3, reads DSGVTQTPKHLITATGQRVTLRCSPRSGDLSVYWYQQSLDQGLQFLIQYYNGEERAKGNILERFSAQQFPDLHSELNLSSLELGDSALYFCASSPGAGGGADTQYFGPGTRLTVL.

The chain has TRBV7-8 and TRBJ2-2; TRBD2 matches at 7 bases. This CDR3 region has 16 residues. Germline V gene lookup returns CDR1 SGHVS and CDR2 FQNEAQ. Trimming at V came to 2 bases and at J to 1 base, leaving 4 bases not matched to a gene. DNA of the CDR3: TGTGCCAGCAGCTTATCGGCTAGCGGGAACACCGGGGAGCTGTTTTTT. This codes for CASSLSASGNTGELFF.

The chain couples TRBV14 to TRBJ1-6, with 7 positions matching TRBD1. CDR3 length: 15 residues. Germline V gives CDR1 SGHDN, CDR2 FVKESK. The V and J ends lost 4 bases and 8 bases, in that order; junction bases with no gene match: 8. The CDR3 here is CASSPPQGGHSPLHF. CDR3 coding DNA: TGTGCCAGCAGCCCCCCCCAGGGGGGTCATTCACCCCTCCACTTT.

DNA for the CDR3: TGTGCCAGCAGCCAGGGGGGTCGGGACTATGGCTACACCTTC. It encodes CASSQGGRDYGYTF. The V and J genes are TRBV5-4 and TRBJ1-2; TRBD1 matches at 7 bases. Germline trimming cut 4 bases from V and 3 bases from J; bases unmatched to any gene: 6. The CDR3 has 14 amino acids. Germline CDR1 is SGHNT and CDR2 is YYREEE (reference sequence). The full variable domain, its missing parts supplied by reference TRBV5-4 and TRBJ1-2, is ETGVTQSPTHLIKTRGQQVTLRCSSQSGHNTVSWYQQALGQGPQFIFQYYREEENGRGNFPPRFSGLQFPNYSSELNVNALELDDSALYLCASSQGGRDYGYTFGSGTRLTVV.

The rearrangement links TRBV15 to TRBJ1-4, with 7 bases lining up with TRBD1. The CDR3 is 16 amino acids. Germline V gene lookup returns CDR1 LNHNV and CDR2 YYDKDF (reference sequence). V shed 3 bases and J 4 bases; nucleotides not matched to a gene: 8. Here the CDR3 DNA reads TGTGCCACCAGCAGGCCGGTACAGGGGTTTAATGAAAAACTGTTTTTT. This encodes CATSRPVQGFNEKLFF.